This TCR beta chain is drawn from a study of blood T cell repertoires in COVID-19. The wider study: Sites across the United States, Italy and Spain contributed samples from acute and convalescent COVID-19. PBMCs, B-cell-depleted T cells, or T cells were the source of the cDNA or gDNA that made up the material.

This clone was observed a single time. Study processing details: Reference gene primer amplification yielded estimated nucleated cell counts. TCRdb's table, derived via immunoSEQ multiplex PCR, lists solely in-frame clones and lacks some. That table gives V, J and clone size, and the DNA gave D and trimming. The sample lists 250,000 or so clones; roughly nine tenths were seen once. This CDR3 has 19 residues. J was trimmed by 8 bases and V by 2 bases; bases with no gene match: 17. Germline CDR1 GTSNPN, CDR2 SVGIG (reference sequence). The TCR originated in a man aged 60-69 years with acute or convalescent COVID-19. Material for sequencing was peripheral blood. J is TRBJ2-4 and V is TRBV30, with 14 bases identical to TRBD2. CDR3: CAWSYVLPGLAGERDIQYF. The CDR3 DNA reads TGTGCCTGGAGTTACGTCCTTCCGGGACTAGCGGGAGAGAGAGACATTCAGTACTTC.